A selection of T cell receptor beta chains follows, all from one sample in a study of blood T cell repertoires in COVID-19. Some clones are missing from TCRdb's copy, which holds only in-frame ones; the method was immunoSEQ multiplex PCR. The sample yields approximately 100,000 clones, 71% seen once. The specimen sequenced was peripheral blood. Receptors were obtained from a human donor with acute or convalescent COVID-19. The donor label of this sample is uncertain. The CDR3 runs from the conserved cysteine through the conserved F or W. The D gene is left open where the match is weak. Expanded clones get a size class; other rows say once, few or many, or leave the size out.

TRBD2 | NA | TRBJ2-5 | TRBV25-1 | CASSPLGRGQETQYF | TGTGCCAGCAGCCCCTTAGGGCGGGGGCAAGAGACCCAGTACTTC
TRBD1 | NA | TRBJ1-6 | TRBV24-1 | CATRDSPNSPLHF | TGTGCCACGAGGGACAGCCCGAATTCACCCCTCCACTTT
TRBD1 | NA | TRBJ2-4 | TRBV23-1 | CASSPRGFTKNIQYF | TGCGCCAGCAGTCCCAGGGGGTTCACCAAAAACATTCAGTACTTC
TRBD1 | NA | TRBJ1-2 | TRBV5-1 | CASSFGGQTYYGYTF | TGCGCCAGCAGCTTTGGGGGACAGACATACTATGGCTACACCTTC
NA | NA | TRBJ1-6 | TRBV28 | CASSLPGGTRWSPLHF | TGTGCCAGCAGTTTACCGGGGGGGACCAGGTGGTCACCCCTCCACTTT
TRBD2 | NA | TRBJ2-3 | TRBV5-6 | CASSFFERGTDTQYF | TGTGCCAGCAGCTTTTTTGAGCGGGGGACAGATACGCAGTATTTT
NA | once | TRBJ2-3 | TRBV15 | CATSLFPGTDTQYF | TGTGCCACCAGCCTCTTCCCAGGCACAGATACGCAGTATTTT
TRBD1 | NA | TRBJ1-1 | TRBV19 | CASSPWTGGMNTEAFF | TGTGCCAGTAGCCCATGGACAGGGGGCATGAACACTGAAGCTTTCTTT
TRBD2 | NA | TRBJ2-1 | TRBV29-1 | CSGRTDRLAGGYNEQFF | TGCAGTGGGCGTACCGACCGACTAGCCGGGGGGTACAATGAGCAGTTCTTC
NA | NA | TRBJ2-3 | TRBV14 | CASSQAGLRSTDTQYF | TGTGCCAGCAGCCAAGCCGGACTACGAAGCACAGATACGCAGTATTTT
TRBD2 | once | TRBJ2-3 | TRBV9 | CASSVGQAGGTDTQYF | TGTGCCAGCAGCGTAGGCCAAGCGGGGGGCACAGATACGCAGTATTTT
NA | NA | TRBJ1-2 | TRBV27 | CASSSPGALYGYTF | TGTGCCAGCAGTTCCCCAGGGGCCCTCTATGGCTACACCTTC
NA | NA | TRBJ2-3 | TRBV29-1 | CSVLKITGSTDTQYF | TGCAGCGTTCTCAAAATCACAGGTAGCACAGATACGCAGTATTTT
TRBD1 | NA | TRBJ1-2 | TRBV27 | CASSLGAGGAGYGYTF | TGTGCCAGCAGTTTAGGAGCAGGGGGCGCAGGCTATGGCTACACCTTC
TRBD2 | NA | TRBJ2-3 | TRBV13 | CASSPRLAATDTQYF | TGTGCCAGCAGCCCCCGACTAGCGGCCACAGATACGCAGTATTTT
TRBD2 | few | TRBJ2-1 | TRBV7-3 | CASSPGTRGNEQFF | TGTGCCAGCAGCCCCGGGACTAGGGGGAATGAGCAGTTCTTC
TRBD1 | NA | TRBJ1-5 | TRBV28 | CASSLRTGRVQPQHF | TGTGCCAGCAGTTTGAGGACAGGGAGGGTTCAGCCCCAGCATTTT
NA | NA | TRBJ1-2 | TRBV28 | CASSLFQGTNYGYTF | TGTGCCAGCAGTTTATTCCAGGGTACGAACTATGGCTACACCTTC
NA | few | TRBJ1-3 | TRBV15 | CATSTTGRHTIYF | TGTGCCACCAGCACCACAGGGCGGCACACCATATATTTT
TRBD1 | NA | TRBJ1-2 | TRBV9 | CASSVGQGANGYTF | TGTGCCAGCAGCGTAGGTCAGGGGGCGAATGGCTACACCTTC
NA | few | TRBJ2-5 | TRBV12-3/TRBV12-4 | CASSLRGETQYF | TGTGCCAGCAGTTTAAGGGGAGAGACCCAGTACTTC
NA | many | TRBJ1-1 | TRBV9 | CASSVAGNTEAFF | TGTGCCAGCAGCGTAGCGGGGAACACTGAAGCTTTCTTT
TRBD1 | NA | TRBJ1-2 | TRBV19 | CASSGDRGLYGYTF | TGTGCCAGTAGTGGGGACAGGGGTCTCTATGGCTACACCTTC
NA | once | TRBJ1-1 | TRBV6-5 | CASSLSPYRASTEAFF | TGTGCCAGCAGTTTATCGCCGTACAGGGCCTCCACTGAAGCTTTCTTT
NA | NA | TRBJ2-1 | TRBV7-8 | CASSLALSSYNEQFF | TGTGCCAGCAGCTTAGCTCTGAGCTCCTACAATGAGCAGTTCTTC
NA | NA | TRBJ2-5 | TRBV7-3 | CASSLSGGLSETQYF | TGTGCCAGCAGCTTGTCGGGGGGCCTGTCAGAGACCCAGTACTTC
TRBD1 | many | TRBJ2-2 | TRBV18 | CASSPRQGDTGELFF | TGTGCCAGCTCACCACGGCAGGGGGACACCGGGGAGCTGTTTTTT
NA | NA | TRBJ1-2 | TRBV2 | CASSVSGELDYTF | TGTGCCAGCAGCGTTTCGGGGGAGCTCGACTACACCTTC
NA | NA | TRBJ2-5 | TRBV5-1 | CASSFGGGGETQYF | TGCGCCAGCAGCTTTGGAGGGGGAGGGGAGACCCAGTACTTC
NA | NA | TRBJ2-5 | TRBV11-2 | CASSDPEEGETQYF | TGTGCCAGCAGCGACCCGGAGGAAGGGGAGACCCAGTACTTC
NA | once | TRBJ1-2 | TRBV30 | CAWTQGYFNYGYTF | TGTGCCTGGACCCAGGGGTACTTTAACTATGGCTACACCTTC
NA | many | TRBJ2-2 | TRBV2 | CASTVSSGELFF | TGTGCCAGCACGGTCTCCTCGGGGGAGCTGTTTTTT
TRBD1 | once | TRBJ2-2 | TRBV7-2 | CASRWGQERGELFF | TGTGCCAGCAGATGGGGACAGGAAAGGGGGGAGCTGTTTTTT
TRBD1 | NA | TRBJ1-2 | TRBV28 | CASSTGTGASRGYTF | TGTGCCAGCAGTACGGGGACAGGGGCTTCTCGTGGCTACACCTTC
TRBD1 | NA | TRBJ1-1 | TRBV5-7 | CASRLEGGPIGPNTEAFF | TGTGCCAGCAGACTGGAAGGGGGCCCAATAGGGCCGAACACTGAAGCTTTCTTT
NA | few | TRBJ1-6 | TRBV4-2 | CASSRTQGNGSPLHF | TGTGCCAGCAGCCGGACCCAGGGGAATGGGTCACCCCTCCACTTT
TRBD2 | NA | TRBJ2-3 | TRBV5-1 | CASSLARGGLTDTQYF | TGCGCCAGCAGCTTGGCACGGGGGGGCCTCACAGATACGCAGTATTTT
TRBD2 | NA | TRBJ2-7 | TRBV12-5 | CASGGLAGNSYEQYF | TGTGCTAGTGGGGGACTAGCGGGGAACTCCTACGAGCAGTACTTC
TRBD1 | NA | TRBJ1-2 | TRBV7-9 | CASTSPLGGQGVNYGYTF | TGTGCCAGCACCTCACCGTTAGGCGGACAGGGGGTTAACTATGGCTACACCTTC
TRBD2 | NA | TRBJ2-7 | TRBV6-5 | CASSYTSGYEQYF | TGTGCCAGCAGTTACACTAGCGGATACGAGCAGTACTTC
TRBD2 | NA | TRBJ2-1 | TRBV4-2 | CASSQIALAGYNEQFF | TGTGCCAGCAGCCAAATCGCGCTAGCGGGATACAATGAGCAGTTCTTC
TRBD1 | NA | TRBJ1-1 | TRBV6-6 | CATSDGTGATEAFF | TGTGCCACCTCCGACGGGACAGGGGCCACTGAAGCTTTCTTT
NA | NA | TRBJ2-2 | TRBV14 | CASSQGGRRNTGELFF | TGTGCCAGCAGCCAAGGGGGCAGGAGGAACACCGGGGAGCTGTTTTTT
NA | few | TRBJ1-1 | TRBV2 | CASSGTANTEAFF | TGTGCCAGCAGTGGGACAGCGAACACTGAAGCTTTCTTT
TRBD2 | few | TRBJ2-3 | TRBV2 | CASMGGRLAGGQRNHYTQYF | TGTGCCAGCATGGGAGGGCGGCTAGCGGGGGGGCAAAGAAACCATTATACGCAGTATTTT
TRBD1 | few | TRBJ2-7 | TRBV2 | CASSEQGEGYEQYF | TGTGCCAGCAGTGAACAGGGGGAAGGCTACGAGCAGTACTTC
NA | NA | TRBJ2-3 | TRBV29-1 | CSVRGGLTDTQYF | TGCAGCGTACGGGGAGGTTTGACAGATACGCAGTATTTT
NA | few | TRBJ1-6 | TRBV2 | CATTGVQGNSPLHF | TGTGCCACCACCGGAGTACAGGGTAATTCACCCCTCCACTTT
TRBD1 | NA | TRBJ1-6 | TRBV5-1 | CASSPGTASNSPLHF | TGCGCCAGCAGCCCCGGGACAGCGAGTAATTCACCCCTCCACTTT
NA | NA | TRBJ1-2 | TRBV9 | CASSPLGAGGYTF | TGTGCCAGCAGCCCCCTTGGGGCAGGAGGCTACACCTTC
NA | NA | TRBJ1-1 | TRBV4-1 | CASSQARGGTEAFF | TGCGCCAGCAGCCAAGCCAGGGGCGGGACTGAAGCTTTCTTT
TRBD2 | NA | TRBJ2-3 | TRBV5-8 | CASSSGRTSGTDTQYF | TGTGCCAGCAGCTCCGGGAGGACTAGCGGCACAGATACGCAGTATTTT